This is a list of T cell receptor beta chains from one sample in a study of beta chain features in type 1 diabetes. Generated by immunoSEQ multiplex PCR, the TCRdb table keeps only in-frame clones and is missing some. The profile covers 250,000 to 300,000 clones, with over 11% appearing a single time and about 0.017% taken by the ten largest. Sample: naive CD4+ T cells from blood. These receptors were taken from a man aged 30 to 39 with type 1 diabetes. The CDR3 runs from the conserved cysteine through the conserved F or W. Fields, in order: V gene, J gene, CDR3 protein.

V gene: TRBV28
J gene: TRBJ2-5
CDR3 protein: CASGYGTQYF

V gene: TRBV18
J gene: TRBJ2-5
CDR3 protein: CASSPRGQQETQYF

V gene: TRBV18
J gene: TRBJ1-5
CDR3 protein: CASSQDGGGLSPQHF

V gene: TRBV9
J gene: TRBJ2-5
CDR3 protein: CASSVSSSGETQYF

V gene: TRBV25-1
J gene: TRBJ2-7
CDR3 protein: CASYGTSEHEQYF

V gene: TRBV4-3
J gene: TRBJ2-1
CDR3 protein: CASSLYSPGSNEQFF

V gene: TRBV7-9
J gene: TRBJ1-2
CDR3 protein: CASSLDSWGYTF

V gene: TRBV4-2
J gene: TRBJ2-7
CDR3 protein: CASSQWGQDVEYF

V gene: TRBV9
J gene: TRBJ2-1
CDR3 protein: CASSIQGLGGYNEQFF

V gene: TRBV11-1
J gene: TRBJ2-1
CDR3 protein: CASSIPGQVREQFF

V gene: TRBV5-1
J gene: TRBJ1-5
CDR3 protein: CASSLGASGQPQHF

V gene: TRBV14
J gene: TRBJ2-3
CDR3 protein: CASSQDRWRVPTDTQYF

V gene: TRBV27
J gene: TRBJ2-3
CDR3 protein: CASSFYDRDTQYF

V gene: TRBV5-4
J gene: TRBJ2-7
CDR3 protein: CASSRGSGSSYEQYF

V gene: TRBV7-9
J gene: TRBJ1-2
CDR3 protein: CASSLRQEDGYTF

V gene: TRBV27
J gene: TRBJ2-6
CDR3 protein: CASSHEQVAGANVLTF

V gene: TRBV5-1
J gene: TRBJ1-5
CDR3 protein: CASSPGGLLGQPQHF

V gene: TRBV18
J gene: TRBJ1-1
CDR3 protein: CASSPPSQDTEAFF

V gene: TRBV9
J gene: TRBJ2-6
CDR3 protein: CASSARDSFSGANVLTF

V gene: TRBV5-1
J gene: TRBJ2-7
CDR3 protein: CASSSGTSGSQPYEQYF

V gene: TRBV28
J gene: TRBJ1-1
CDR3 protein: CASSPTGDAFF

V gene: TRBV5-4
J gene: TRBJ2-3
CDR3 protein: CASSLQVEDTQYF

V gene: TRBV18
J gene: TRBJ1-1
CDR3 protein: CASSPSRDTEAFF

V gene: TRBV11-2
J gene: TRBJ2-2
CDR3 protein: CASSLRLAGGGVTGELFF

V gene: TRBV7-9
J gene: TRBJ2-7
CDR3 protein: CASSRQGSYEQYF

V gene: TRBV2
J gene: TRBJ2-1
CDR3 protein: CASSELAGYLDNEQFF

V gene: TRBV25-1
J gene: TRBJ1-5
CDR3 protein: CASRSGGAGQPQHF

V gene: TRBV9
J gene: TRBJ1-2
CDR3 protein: CASSVEGQGQGYTF

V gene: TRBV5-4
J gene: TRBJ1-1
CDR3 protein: CASSLGHVNTEAFF

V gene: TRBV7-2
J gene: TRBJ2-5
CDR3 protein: CASSPRVRQETQYF

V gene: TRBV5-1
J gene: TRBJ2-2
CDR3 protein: CASSPDYPTGELFF

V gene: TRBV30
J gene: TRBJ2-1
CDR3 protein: CAWKRAGGPYNEQFF

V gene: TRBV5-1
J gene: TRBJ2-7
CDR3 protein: CASSFQAGVWGEQYF

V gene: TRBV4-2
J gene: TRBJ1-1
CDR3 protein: CASSQGQLNTEAFF

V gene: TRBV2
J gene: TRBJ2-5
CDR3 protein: CASRDSYQETQYF

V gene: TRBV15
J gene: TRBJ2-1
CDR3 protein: CATSPNGGGPSSYNEQFF

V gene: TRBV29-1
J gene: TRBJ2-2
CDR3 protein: CSVVSDRAPTGELFF

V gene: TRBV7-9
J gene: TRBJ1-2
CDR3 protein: CASSLWDSRYGYTF

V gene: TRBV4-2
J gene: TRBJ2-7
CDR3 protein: CASSSPGRNYEQYF

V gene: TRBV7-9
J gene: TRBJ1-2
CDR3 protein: CASSLGAGATNYGYTF

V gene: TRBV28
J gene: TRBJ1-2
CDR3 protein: CASSLRQENGYTF

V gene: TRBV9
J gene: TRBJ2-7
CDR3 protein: CASSVDPSATYEQYF

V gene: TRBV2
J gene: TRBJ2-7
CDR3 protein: CASSWDTSYEQYF

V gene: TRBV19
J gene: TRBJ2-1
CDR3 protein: CATVSPGLAGGGSYNEQFF